The 19 T cell receptor beta chains given below trace back to one sample, sequenced in a study of OX40 agonist ivuxolimab in advanced cancers. The assay was immunoSEQ multiplex PCR, and TCRdb's table has in-frame clones only and misses some. The profile shows tens of thousands of clones, over 75% of them singletons. Sequenced material: CD4+ or CD8+ T cells sorted from blood, taken in a trial of the OX40 agonist ivuxolimab. The source of these receptors is an adult with an advanced solid tumor such as melanoma, head and neck, liver or kidney cancer.

The V gene is TRBV30, the J gene TRBJ1-1; D is ambiguous. Germline V gene sequence: CDR1 GTSNPN, CDR2 SVGIG (reference sequence). The CDR3 loop spans 13 amino acids. Trimming removed 7 bases from V and 1 base from J, with 13 bases in between. CDR3 sequence reads: CAYSRTANTEAFF. The CDR3 DNA sequence: TGTGCCTACTCGCGGACGGCGAACACTGAAGCTTTCTTT.

The rearrangement links TRBV5-1 to TRBJ2-5; 14 bases map to TRBD2. Trimming at V came to 3 bases and at J to 2 bases, leaving 3 bases not matched to a gene. CDR1 and CDR2 (germline): SGHRS, YFSETQ. The length of the CDR3 is 16 residues. The CDR3 nucleotides read TGCGCCAGCAGCTGGGGGACTAGCGGGGGACAAGAGACCCAGTACTTC. Amino acid sequence: CASSWGTSGGQETQYF.

The V and J genes are TRBV30 and TRBJ1-5; D remains ambiguous. Trimming took 5 bases from V and 5 from J, leaving 13 bases between them. Germline CDR1 and CDR2: GTSNPN and SVGIG (reference sequence). CDR3 length: 13 amino acids. The CDR3 protein is CAWGTRPDQPQHF. The CDR3 DNA reads as TGTGCCTGGGGCACAAGACCAGATCAGCCCCAGCATTTT.

This sequence joins TRBV18 and TRBJ1-1; the D is unclear. V was cut by 1 base and J by 1 base, with 13 bases left in between. The CDR3 covers 16 residues. Germline lookup yields CDR1 KGHSH and CDR2 LQKENI. The CDR3 reads CASSPLSGGPNTEAFF. CDR3 in DNA: TGTGCCAGCTCACCACTATCTGGCGGTCCGAACACTGAAGCTTTCTTT.

The chain recombines TRBV5-5 with TRBJ1-6; 10 bases are shared with TRBD1. Germline V gives CDR1 SGHKS, CDR2 YYEKEE (reference sequence). Losses at the gene ends were 4 bases for V and 7 bases for J; bases not matched to a gene: 8. The CDR3 runs 16 residues. The CDR3 loop reads CASSVRQGARNSPLHF. The CDR3 DNA follows: TGTGCCAGCAGCGTTCGACAGGGGGCGCGGAATTCACCCCTCCACTTT.

V and J are TRBV2 and TRBJ2-2, with TRBD1 matching over 7 bases. The germline gives CDR1 SNHLY, CDR2 FYNNEI. Trimming took 8 bases from V and 6 from J; bases not matched to a gene: 6. This CDR3 contains 13 residues. The CDR3 region has the DNA TGTGCCAGCCTCGACAGGGATGCCGGGGAGCTGTTTTTT. This codes for CASLDRDAGELFF.

This clone was counted a few times. The chain links TRBV19 to TRBJ2-1, with D perhaps assigned TRBD1 or TRBD2 (6 bases each). Germline CDR1 LNHDA, CDR2 SQIVND (reference sequence). This CDR3 spans 16 amino acids. V was trimmed by 5 bases and J by 4 bases, leaving 18 bases between them. CDR3 sequence (DNA): TGTGCCAGTAGTCTTATGACTGGGGGGCCGTACAATGAGCAGTTCTTC. Encoded protein: CASSLMTGGPYNEQFF.

V gene TRBV5-5 combines with J gene TRBJ1-5; D call uncertain. Trimming took off 0 bases at V and 4 bases at J, with 8 bases between the two ends. The CDR3 is 14 amino acids. Germline V CDR1 and CDR2: SGHKS, YYEKEE (reference sequence). The CDR3 bases are TGTGCCAGCAGCTTGGTCTACCTTAATCAGCCCCAGCATTTT. Translation gives CASSLVYLNQPQHF.

The V gene is TRBV5-6, the J gene TRBJ2-1; D remains ambiguous. Trimming took 7 bases from V and 5 from J, leaving 19 bases between them. Germline V gene sequence: CDR1 SGHDT, CDR2 YYEEEE. This CDR3 has 15 amino acids. Written as DNA, the CDR3 is TGTGCCAGCGGAACTTGGGGTATTAGGAACAATGAGCAGTTCTTC. Translated, it gives CASGTWGIRNNEQFF.

V and J are TRBV11-3 and TRBJ2-1; the match to TRBD2 covers 7 bases. CDR1 is SGHNT, CDR2 YENEEA, per germline. This CDR3 spans 15 amino acids. V lost 5 bases, J lost 4 bases, and 8 bases stayed unmatched. The CDR3 here is CASSVSSGEYNEQFF. The CDR3 DNA sequence: TGTGCCAGCAGCGTCTCAAGCGGGGAATACAATGAGCAGTTCTTC.

The rearrangement uses TRBV7-2 and TRBJ1-6, with D uncertain. This CDR3 comprises 14 residues. V lost 0 bases and J lost 10, with 10 bases in between. Germline CDR1 is SGHTA and CDR2 is FQGNSA. The CDR3 region has the DNA TGTGCCAGCAGCTTAGCAGGGCGCGGATCACCCCTCCACTTT. Translating gives CASSLAGRGSPLHF.

The V and J genes are TRBV19 and TRBJ2-5, with D possibly matching TRBD1 (5 bases). From germline, CDR1 is LNHDA and CDR2 SQIVND (reference sequence). The CDR3 contains 15 residues. V was trimmed by 5 bases and J by 0 bases, leaving 13 bases between them. Written as DNA, the CDR3 is TGTGCCAGTAGTGTTCGACAGTCGGACCAAGAGACCCAGTACTTC. It encodes CASSVRQSDQETQYF.

The CDR3 sequence is CASSPAGASTDTQYF. The CDR3 DNA reads TGTGCCAGCTCACCGGCCGGAGCTAGCACAGATACGCAGTATTTT. V gene TRBV18 combines with J gene TRBJ2-3; D gene unclear. CDR1 is KGHSH, CDR2 LQKENI, per germline. This CDR3 comprises 15 residues. Trimming pared 3 bases from V and 0 bases from J, leaving 10 bases between.

The chain uses TRBV5-1 and TRBJ2-1, with TRBD2 identical over 14 bases. The germline V gene has CDR1 SGHRS and CDR2 YFSETQ. V was clipped by 3 bases and J by 6 bases; unmatched bases: 8. The length of the CDR3 is 17 residues. CDR3 sequence reads: CASSSQPGLAGGNEQFF. DNA of the CDR3: TGCGCCAGCAGCTCCCAACCCGGACTAGCGGGGGGCAATGAGCAGTTCTTC.

The V and J genes are TRBV6-6 and TRBJ2-7; TRBD2 agrees at 8 bases. V dropped 6 bases and J dropped 2; count of bases not matched to a gene: 3. CDR3 length: 13 amino acids. CDR1 is MNHNY, CDR2 SVGAGI, per germline (reference sequence). Here the CDR3 reads CASRSGGPYEQYF. The CDR3 DNA is TGTGCCAGCAGGAGCGGGGGCCCCTACGAGCAGTACTTC.

This sequence joins TRBV2 and TRBJ2-5, with D unclear. Trimming pared 4 bases from V and 4 bases from J, leaving 7 bases between. CDR3 size: 12 residues. CDR1 is SNHLY and CDR2 is FYNNEI in the germline V gene. CDR3 loop: CASSVLRETQYF. CDR3 DNA: TGTGCCAGCAGTGTCTTGAGAGAGACCCAGTACTTC.

The chain recombines TRBV2 with TRBJ2-3; TRBD2 aligns across 9 bases. The CDR3 length is 16 residues. In germline, CDR1 is SNHLY, CDR2 FYNNEI. V was clipped by 6 bases and J by 2 bases; unmatched bases: 9. The CDR3 region is CASRSKAGGHTDTQYF. The CDR3 DNA reads as TGTGCCAGCAGATCCAAAGCGGGGGGCCACACAGATACGCAGTATTTT.

The chain carries TRBV2 and TRBJ2-5, with TRBD1 identical over 9 bases. This CDR3 has 13 residues. Germline trimming cut 9 bases from V and 5 bases from J; bases unmatched to any gene: 7. Germline CDR1 is SNHLY and CDR2 is FYNNEI. This chain's CDR3 is CASKQGAEETQYF. The CDR3 coding sequence is TGTGCCAGTAAACAGGGGGCCGAGGAGACCCAGTACTTC.

The V call is TRBV6-1, the J call TRBJ2-5; 13 bases are shared with TRBD2. Germline V CDR1 and CDR2: MNHNS, SASEGT. V lost 6 bases and J lost 13; bases outside the gene matches: 8. The CDR3 runs 13 residues. For the CDR3, the DNA is TGTGCCAGCAGCACCGGGACTAGCGGGGAAATGTACTTC. Its protein is CASSTGTSGEMYF.